The present TCR beta chain was sequenced within a study of T cell repertoires in cytomegalovirus infection. At the level of the study: Recently identified HLA-C-restricted CMV epitopes and well-studied HLA-B-restricted CMV epitopes were used by the study. Matching HLA type and CMV infection were both indicated by public TCR beta signatures.

Study outcomes and limitations: The response measured ex vivo was dominated by TCR beta clonotypes (HLA-C-restricted and CMV-specific).

Concerning this clonotype: Its antigen is unidentified.

Germline lookup yields CDR1 MGHRA and CDR2 YSYEKL. Trimming took 0 bases from V and 10 from J, leaving 9 bases between them. This CDR3 is built from 12 residues. TCRdb fed the reads into MiXCR, producing one record per CDR3 protein. The data contain some 920,000 distinct CDR3 sequences, 30% to 40% of them singletons. The sequence derives from a human donor in good health (CMV status not recorded). Some clones in this sample may be carry-over from other donors' samples. Sequences were derived from cultured CD8+ T cells from PBMCs, sampled from culture after CMV antigen stimulation. The J gene is TRBJ1-1, the V gene TRBV4-1; no clear D. CDR3 protein: CASSQDYRLAFF. The CDR3 DNA is TGCGCCAGCAGCCAAGATTATCGGCTAGCTTTCTTT.